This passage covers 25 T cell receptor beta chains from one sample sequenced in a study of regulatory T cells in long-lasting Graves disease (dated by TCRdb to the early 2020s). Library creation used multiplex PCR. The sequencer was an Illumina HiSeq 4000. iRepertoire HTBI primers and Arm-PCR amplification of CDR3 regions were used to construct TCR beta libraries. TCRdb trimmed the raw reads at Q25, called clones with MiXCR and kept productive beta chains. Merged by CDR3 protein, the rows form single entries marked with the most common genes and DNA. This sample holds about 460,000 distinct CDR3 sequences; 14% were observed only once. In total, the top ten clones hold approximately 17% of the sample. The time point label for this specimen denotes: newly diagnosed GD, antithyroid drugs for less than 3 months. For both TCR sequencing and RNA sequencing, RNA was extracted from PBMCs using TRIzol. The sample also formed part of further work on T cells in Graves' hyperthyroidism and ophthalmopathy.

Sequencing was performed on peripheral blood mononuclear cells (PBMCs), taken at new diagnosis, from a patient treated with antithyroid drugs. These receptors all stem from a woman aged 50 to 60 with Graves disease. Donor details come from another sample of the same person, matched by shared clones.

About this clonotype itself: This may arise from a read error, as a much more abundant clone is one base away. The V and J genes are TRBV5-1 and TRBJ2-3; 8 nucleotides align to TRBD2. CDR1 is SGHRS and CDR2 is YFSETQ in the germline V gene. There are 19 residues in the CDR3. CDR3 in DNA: TGCGCCAGCAGCCAATGGACTAGCCTTCCGGGCAGGGGCACAGATATGCAGTATTTT. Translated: CASSQWTSLPGRGTDMQYF.

CDR3 sequence (DNA): TGTGCCAGCAGGGGGGGGGCGTCCGGGACAGAAGACTACGAGCAGTACTTC. It yields the protein CASRGGASGTEDYEQYF. The chain couples TRBV6-1 to TRBJ2-7; TRBD1 or TRBD2 may be the D gene (7 bases each). CDR3 length: 17 residues. Between the trimmed V and J ends, which lost 6 bases and 3 bases, there was a span of 24 bases. Germline values: CDR1 MNHNS, CDR2 SASEGT.

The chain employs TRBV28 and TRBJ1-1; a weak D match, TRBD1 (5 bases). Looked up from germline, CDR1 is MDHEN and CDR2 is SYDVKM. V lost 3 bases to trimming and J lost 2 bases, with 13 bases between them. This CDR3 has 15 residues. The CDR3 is CASSLGTIGNTEAFF. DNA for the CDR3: TGTGCCAGCAGTTTGGGGACCATTGGAAACACTGAAGCTTTCTTT.

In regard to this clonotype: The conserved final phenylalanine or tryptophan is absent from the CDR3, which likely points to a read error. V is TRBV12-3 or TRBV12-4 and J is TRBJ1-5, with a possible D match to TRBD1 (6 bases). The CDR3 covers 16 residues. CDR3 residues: CASSLKVGQGNQPQHS. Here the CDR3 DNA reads TGTGCCAGTAGTTTAAAGGTGGGGCAGGGGAATCAGCCCCAGCATTCT.

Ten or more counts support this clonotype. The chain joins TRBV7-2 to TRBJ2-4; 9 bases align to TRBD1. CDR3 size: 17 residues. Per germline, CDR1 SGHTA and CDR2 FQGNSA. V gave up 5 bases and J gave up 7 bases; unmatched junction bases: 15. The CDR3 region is CASSPKSLTGGGNIQYF. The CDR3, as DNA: TGTGCCAGCAGCCCTAAGAGCCTGACAGGGGGGGGGAACATTCAGTACTTC.

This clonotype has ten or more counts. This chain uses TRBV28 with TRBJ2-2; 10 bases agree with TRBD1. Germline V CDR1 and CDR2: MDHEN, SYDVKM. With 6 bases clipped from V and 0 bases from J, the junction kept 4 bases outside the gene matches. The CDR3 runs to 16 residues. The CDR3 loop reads CASRAGTGANTGELFF. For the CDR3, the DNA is TGTGCCAGCAGGGCCGGGACAGGGGCGAACACCGGGGAGCTGTTTTTT.

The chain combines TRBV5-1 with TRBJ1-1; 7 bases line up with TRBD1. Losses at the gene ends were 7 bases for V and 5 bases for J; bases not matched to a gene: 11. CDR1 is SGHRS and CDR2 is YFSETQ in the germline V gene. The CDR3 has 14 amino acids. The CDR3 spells CASRGGGGDTEAFF. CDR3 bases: TGCGCCAGCCGGGGGGGAGGGGGCGATACTGAAGCTTTCTTT.

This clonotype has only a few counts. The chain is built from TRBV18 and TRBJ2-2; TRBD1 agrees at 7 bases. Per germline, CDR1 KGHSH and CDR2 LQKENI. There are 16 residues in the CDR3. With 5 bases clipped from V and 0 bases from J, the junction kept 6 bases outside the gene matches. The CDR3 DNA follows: TGTGCCAGCTCAACTAGGACAGGTCCGAACACCGGGGAGCTGTTTTTT. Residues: CASSTRTGPNTGELFF.

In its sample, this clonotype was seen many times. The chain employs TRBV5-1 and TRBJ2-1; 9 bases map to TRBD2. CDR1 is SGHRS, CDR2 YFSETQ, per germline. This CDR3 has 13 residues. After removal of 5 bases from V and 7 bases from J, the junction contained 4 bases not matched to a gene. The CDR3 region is CASSLAGTNEQFF. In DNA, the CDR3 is TGCGCCAGCAGTCTAGCGGGAACGAATGAGCAGTTCTTC.

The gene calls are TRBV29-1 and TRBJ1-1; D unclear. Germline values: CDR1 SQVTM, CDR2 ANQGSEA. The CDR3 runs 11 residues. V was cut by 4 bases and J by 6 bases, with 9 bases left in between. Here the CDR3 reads CSVARDAEAFF. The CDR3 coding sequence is TGCAGCGTTGCCCGTGATGCTGAAGCTTTCTTT. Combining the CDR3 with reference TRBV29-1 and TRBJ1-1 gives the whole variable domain SAVISQKPSRDICQRGTSLTIQCQVDSQVTMMFWYRQQPGQSLTLIATANQGSEATYESGFVIDKFPISRPNLTFSTLTVSNMSPEDSSIYLCSVARDAEAFFGQGTRLTVV.

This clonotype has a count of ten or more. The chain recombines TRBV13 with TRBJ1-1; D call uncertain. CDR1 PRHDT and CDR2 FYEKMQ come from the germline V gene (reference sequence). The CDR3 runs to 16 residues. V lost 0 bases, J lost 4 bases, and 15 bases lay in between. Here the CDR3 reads CASSLGLSTPGTEAFF. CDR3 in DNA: TGTGCCAGCAGCTTAGGCCTAAGCACCCCGGGCACTGAAGCTTTCTTT.

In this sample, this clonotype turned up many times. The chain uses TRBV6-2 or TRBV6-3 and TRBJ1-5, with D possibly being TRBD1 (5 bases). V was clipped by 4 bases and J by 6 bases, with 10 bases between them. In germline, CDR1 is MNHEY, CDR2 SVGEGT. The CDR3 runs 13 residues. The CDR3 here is CASSFREIQPQHF. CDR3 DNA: TGTGCCAGCAGTTTCAGGGAGATTCAGCCCCAGCATTTT.

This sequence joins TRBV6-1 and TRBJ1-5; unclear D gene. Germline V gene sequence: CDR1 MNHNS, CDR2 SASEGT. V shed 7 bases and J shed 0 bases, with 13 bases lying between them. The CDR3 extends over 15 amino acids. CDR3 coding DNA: TGTGCCAGCAAAGAGAGACCTTATAGCAATCAGCCCCAGCATTTT. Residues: CASKERPYSNQPQHF.

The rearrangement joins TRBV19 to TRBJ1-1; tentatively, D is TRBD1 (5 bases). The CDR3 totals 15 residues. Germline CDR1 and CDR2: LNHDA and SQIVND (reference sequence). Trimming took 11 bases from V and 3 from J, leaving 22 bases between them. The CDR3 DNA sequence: TGTGCCGCATCCGGGACTCTCCAGGCGGACACTGAAGCTTTCTTT. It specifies CAASGTLQADTEAFF.

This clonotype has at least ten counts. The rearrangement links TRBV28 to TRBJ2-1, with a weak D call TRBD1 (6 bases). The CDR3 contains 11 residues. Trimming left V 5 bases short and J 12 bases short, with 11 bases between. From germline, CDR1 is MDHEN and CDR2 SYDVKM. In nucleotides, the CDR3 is TGTGCCAGCAGTACACTCAGGGGGCAGTTCTTC. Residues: CASSTLRGQFF.

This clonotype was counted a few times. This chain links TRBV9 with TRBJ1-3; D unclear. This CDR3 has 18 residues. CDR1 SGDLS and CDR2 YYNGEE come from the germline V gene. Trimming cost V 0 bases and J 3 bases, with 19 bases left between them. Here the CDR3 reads CASSVGPQSGPVGNTIYF. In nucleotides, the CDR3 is TGTGCCAGCAGCGTAGGTCCTCAAAGTGGCCCGGTTGGAAACACCATATATTTT.

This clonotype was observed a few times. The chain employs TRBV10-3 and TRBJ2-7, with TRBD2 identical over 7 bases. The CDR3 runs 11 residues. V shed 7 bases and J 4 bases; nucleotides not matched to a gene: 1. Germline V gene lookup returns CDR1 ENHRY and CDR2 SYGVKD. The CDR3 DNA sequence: TGTGCCATCACTAGCGGATACGAGCAGTACTTC. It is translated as CAITSGYEQYF.

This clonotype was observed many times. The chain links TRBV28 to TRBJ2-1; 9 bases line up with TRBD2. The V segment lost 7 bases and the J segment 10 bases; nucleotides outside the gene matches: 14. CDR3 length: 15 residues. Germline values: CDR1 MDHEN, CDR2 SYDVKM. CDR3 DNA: TGTGCCAGCACCGTTCGCCCGGGACTAGCTAGGGAGCAGTTCTTC. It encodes CASTVRPGLAREQFF. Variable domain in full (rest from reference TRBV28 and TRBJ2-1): DVKVTQSSRYLVKRTGEKVFLECVQDMDHENMFWYRQDPGLGLRLIYFSYDVKMKEKGDIPEGYSVSREKKERFSLILESASTNQTSMYLCASTVRPGLAREQFFGPGTRLTVL.

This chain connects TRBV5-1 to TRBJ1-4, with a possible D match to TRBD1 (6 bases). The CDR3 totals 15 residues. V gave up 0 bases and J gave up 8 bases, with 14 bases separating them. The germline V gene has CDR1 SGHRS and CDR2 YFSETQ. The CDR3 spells CASSLGQGSGEKLFF. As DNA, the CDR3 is TGCGCCAGCAGCTTGGGGCAGGGGAGTGGGGAAAAACTGTTTTTT.

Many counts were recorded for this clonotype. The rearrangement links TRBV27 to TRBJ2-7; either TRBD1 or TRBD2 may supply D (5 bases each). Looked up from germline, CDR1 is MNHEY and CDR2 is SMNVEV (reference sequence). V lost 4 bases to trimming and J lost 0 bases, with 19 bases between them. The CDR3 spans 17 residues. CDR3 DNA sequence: TGTGCCAGCAGTTATTTCGGTCCCGGGACCACCTCCTACGAGCAGTACTTC. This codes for CASSYFGPGTTSYEQYF.

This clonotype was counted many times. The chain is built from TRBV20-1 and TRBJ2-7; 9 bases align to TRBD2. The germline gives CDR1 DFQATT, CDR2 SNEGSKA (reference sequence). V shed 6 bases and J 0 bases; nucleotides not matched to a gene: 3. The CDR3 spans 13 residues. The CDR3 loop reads CSASSGTSYEQYF. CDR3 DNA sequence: TGCAGTGCCTCTAGCGGGACCTCCTACGAGCAGTACTTC.

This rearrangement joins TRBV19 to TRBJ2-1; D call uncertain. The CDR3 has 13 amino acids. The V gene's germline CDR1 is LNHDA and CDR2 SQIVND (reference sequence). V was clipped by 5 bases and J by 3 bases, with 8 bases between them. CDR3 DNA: TGTGCCAGTAGTCTGTGGAACTACAATGAGCAGTTCTTC. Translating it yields CASSLWNYNEQFF.

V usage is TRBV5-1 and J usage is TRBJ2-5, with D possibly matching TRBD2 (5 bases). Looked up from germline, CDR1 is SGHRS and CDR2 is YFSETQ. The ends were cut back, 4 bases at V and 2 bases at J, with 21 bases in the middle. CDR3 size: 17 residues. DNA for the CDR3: TGCGCCAGCAGCCCGCGGAGCGGCGGGCTTTTACAAGAGACCCAGTACTTC. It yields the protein CASSPRSGGLLQETQYF.

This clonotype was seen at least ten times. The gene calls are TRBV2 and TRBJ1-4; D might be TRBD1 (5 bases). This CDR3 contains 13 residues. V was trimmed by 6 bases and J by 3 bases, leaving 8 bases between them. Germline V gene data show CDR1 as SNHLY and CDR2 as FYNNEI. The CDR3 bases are TGTGCCAGCAGGACAGTACCTAATGAAAAACTGTTTTTT. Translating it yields CASRTVPNEKLFF.

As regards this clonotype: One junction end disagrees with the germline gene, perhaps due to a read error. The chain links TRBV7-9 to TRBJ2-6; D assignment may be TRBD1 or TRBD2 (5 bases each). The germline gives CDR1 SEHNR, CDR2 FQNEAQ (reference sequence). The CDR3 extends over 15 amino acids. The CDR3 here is CASSLLGAGANVLTF. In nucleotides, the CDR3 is TGCGCCAGCAGCTTGCTCGGGGCAGGGGCCAACGTCCTGACTTTC.